This T cell receptor beta chain was obtained from a study of shared T cell receptors in the human thymus. V trimming: 2 bases; J trimming: 5 bases; junction bases outside the gene matches: 8. This CDR3 has 15 amino acids. The germline V gene has CDR1 MNHEY and CDR2 SVGAGI. This clone was seen just once. Sequencing used immunoSEQ multiplex PCR; TCRdb keeps in-frame clones, though not all of them. The sample lists 600,000 to 900,000 clones, 70% to 90% occurring once. This sample was also put to use in a study of human thymus T cells. Per that paper: Thymic material originated from resections removed in the course of corrective heart surgery. Gene usage for V and J segments appeared biased in thymic and blood repertoires.

This clonotype originated in a girl under three years old with a congenital heart defect. Sequencing was carried out using thymocytes. This chain uses TRBV6-5 with TRBJ1-1; the match to TRBD1 covers 7 bases. The CDR3 nucleotides are TGTGCCAGCAGTTACCAGAGGGGGCAGGGTACTGAAGCTTTCTTT. Translated, it gives CASSYQRGQGTEAFF.